The sequence of this T cell receptor beta chain was determined in a study of CXCR3-negative and CXCR3-positive naive CD8 T cells. General observations from the study: Once cells were cryopreserved, CXCR3 expression went down partly, and most assays used fresh PBMCs. More hydrophobic TRB CDR3s were found in CXCR3-positive naive cells than in CXCR3-negative naive cells.

The V gene's germline CDR1 is SGHDT and CDR2 YYEEEE. CDR3 length: 15 amino acids. The authors gated naive CD8+ T cells as CD45RO-CCR7+CD27+CD95-. For this clonotype: The antigen remains undetermined.

The study made its TRB cDNA libraries by 5' RACE, adding UMI labels. Each CDR3 protein gets one entry in TCRdb, which reprocessed the 5' RACE reads and gives no DNA. This table lists over 150,000 distinct CDR3 sequences. This clonotype was sampled from a human donor in good health. Some clones in this sample may be carry-over from other donors' samples. Source material: naive CXCR3+ CD8+ T cells from blood. This sample's subset: CD45RO-CCR7+CD27+CD95- naive CD8+ T cells expressing CXCR3 (TNR3+). The rearrangement joins TRBV5-6 to TRBJ2-3; TCRdb's D gene call, TRBD1, goes unchecked for lack of DNA. CDR3 region: CASSLAQIGADTQYF.